This T cell receptor beta chain appears in the sequencing data of a study of identical twins. General study points: Without tracking the same donors, conclusions rested on cross-sectional statistical analysis. With beta out-of-frame sequences, excess sharing by twins was weaker.

Each CDR3 protein gets one entry after TCRdb re-called the 5' RACE reads with MiXCR. The sample has 400,000 to 500,000 distinct CDR3 sequences; around 20% are singletons. Only a few counts were recorded for this clonotype. Its specificity is not known. The CDR3 covers 17 residues. Germline lookup yields CDR1 DFQATT and CDR2 SNEGSKA (reference sequence). After removal of 2 bases from V and 4 bases from J, the junction contained 13 bases not matched to a gene. The receptor was isolated from a man aged 50 to 60 in good health. The chain combines TRBV20-1 with TRBJ2-7; 11 bases are a match to TRBD1. The source material was naive T cells sorted from blood. CDR3 in amino acids: CSARSGTGGKGSYEQYF. For the CDR3, the DNA is TGCAGTGCTAGATCCGGGACAGGGGGAAAGGGGAGTTACGAGCAGTACTTC.